These T cell receptor beta chains were read from a single sample in a study of cytomegalovirus exposure and HLA in healthy donors. The data were produced by immunoSEQ multiplex PCR, yet TCRdb's version contains in-frame clones alone and is incomplete. Among about 210,000 clones listed, about 85% were seen once. Sequencing was done on a sample of PBMCs. These receptors were taken from a male donor in good health and CMV-seropositive. The conserved cysteine and the conserved F or W are not part of the CDR3 here.

CDR3aa	v_gene	j_gene
ASSLAGTPS	TRBV28	TRBJ2-7
ASSLGQGGTGELF	TRBV13	TRBJ2-2
ASSLDPLRWEEGTDTQY	TRBV7-9	TRBJ2-3
ASSMTGGHGYT	TRBV5-4	TRBJ1-2
ASSQEPAGGAEAF	TRBV4-3	TRBJ1-1
ASSLGGGAADTQY	TRBV5-1	TRBJ2-3
ASSVGADNEKLF	TRBV13	TRBJ1-4
ASSRTGGTGEQY	TRBV18	TRBJ2-7
ASSLGDRVAEAF	TRBV11-1	TRBJ1-1
ASSPLRDTGELF	TRBV18	TRBJ2-2
ASSILSDSEQY	TRBV19	TRBJ2-7
ASSSTRGAAETQY	TRBV7-9	TRBJ2-5
ASSPVGGAASGNTIY	TRBV18	TRBJ1-3
ASSALTGGPPNEQF	TRBV7-9	TRBJ2-1
ASSTGQGSENIQY	TRBV19	TRBJ2-4
ASCDRLSPYEQY	TRBV10-2	TRBJ2-7
ASSSADRTPIGYT	TRBV13	TRBJ1-2
SSSFGLAGASGELF	TRBV7-3	TRBJ2-2
ASAPGTASGANVLT	TRBV6-4	TRBJ2-6
ASSMEGNQPQH	TRBV19	TRBJ1-5
ASSLGGGVASNQPQH	TRBV7-6	TRBJ1-5
ASSRGGLAPYEQY	TRBV5-6	TRBJ2-7
ASSEGTGDRDSPLH	TRBV6-1	TRBJ1-6
ATSRVISAGANVLT	TRBV15	TRBJ2-6
ATLGGQYYGYT	TRBV10-3	TRBJ1-2
SSSLDSWQETQY	TRBV7-9	TRBJ2-5
ASSPQQGPKGYT	TRBV27	TRBJ1-2
ASSVLQGLMDTGELF	TRBV6-1	TRBJ2-2